This is a list of T cell receptor beta chains from one sample in a study of T cells after yellow fever vaccination. Via MiXCR, TCRdb re-called the 5' RACE reads, giving one row per CDR3 protein. The sample holds approximately 90,000 distinct CDR3 sequences, roughly 5.8% seen once. The input for sequencing was CD8+ T cells sorted from PBMCs, taken 10 days after the yellow fever booster vaccination. Source of these receptors: a young man who received the YFV17D yellow fever vaccine. The CDR3 runs from the conserved cysteine through the conserved F or W. Each record gives: V gene, D gene, J gene, clone size, CDR3 DNA, CDR3 protein. D genes are given only for firm matches. Size tells how often a clone was seen (once, few, many) or the class of an expanded clone, and some rows leave it out.

>TRBV11-2|NA|TRBJ2-5|NA
TGTGCCAGCAGCCCACCTGGGCCCCGGGCCCAAGAGACCCAGTACTTC
CASSPPGPRAQETQYF
>TRBV4-2|NA|TRBJ2-7|NA
TGTGCCAGCAGCCAAGATGAAGGGGGATTCTCCTACGAGCAGTACTTC
CASSQDEGGFSYEQYF
>TRBV6-5|NA|TRBJ2-3|many
TGTGCCAGCCGTCAGGGCGCAGATACGCAGTATTTT
CASRQGADTQYF
>TRBV23-1|TRBD1|TRBJ2-1|NA
TGCGCCAGCAGTCAACCACCCACTACCCACGGGACAGGGAACTTCAATGAGCAGTTCTTC
CASSQPPTTHGTGNFNEQFF
>TRBV4-1|TRBD2|TRBJ2-1|NA
TGCGCCAGCAGCCCCATGGGGCGGGGGGGCCGAAATGAGCAGTTCTTC
CASSPMGRGGRNEQFF
>TRBV5-1|NA|TRBJ2-5|NA
TGCGCCAGCACAGGGATGAGAGAGACCCAGTACTTC
CASTGMRETQYF
>TRBV27|NA|TRBJ1-5|many
TGTGCCAGCAGTCTCCTTCCCCAGGGTGCCCAGCATTTT
CASSLLPQGAQHF
>TRBV6-5|TRBD2|TRBJ2-1|few
TGTGCCAGCAGTTACCTGGCGGGGGGGGACCTAAACAATGAGCAGTTCTTC
CASSYLAGGDLNNEQFF
>TRBV3-1|NA|TRBJ2-3|few
TGTGCCAGCAGCCCCCAAGCGGAGACCACAGATACGCAGTATTTT
CASSPQAETTDTQYF
>TRBV11-2|NA|TRBJ2-3|NA
TGTGCCAGCAGCTCCGGGCTTAGGGGCGGATGGGATACGCAGTATTTT
CASSSGLRGGWDTQYF
>TRBV20-1|TRBD2|TRBJ2-7|NA
TGCAGTGCTAGACAGGGAGGGTGGGAGCAGTACTTC
CSARQGGWEQYF
>TRBV4-1|NA|TRBJ2-5|once
TGCGCCAGCCGCCAAGATGAAGGGAGATATGATTCGTACCAAGAGACCCAGTACTTC
CASRQDEGRYDSYQETQYF
>TRBV18|TRBD1|TRBJ1-5|NA
TGTGCCAGCTCACCGGGGCAGGGGGTTTATAGCAATCAGCCCCAGCATTTT
CASSPGQGVYSNQPQHF
>TRBV7-9|TRBD2|TRBJ2-5|many
TGTGCCAGCAGCTCCCTCGGGACTAGGCAAGAGACCCAGTACTTC
CASSSLGTRQETQYF
>TRBV6-5|TRBD2|TRBJ2-5|many
TGTGCCAGCAGTCCTAGCGGGGGGTTCCAAGAGACCCAGTACTTC
CASSPSGGFQETQYF
>TRBV7-8|NA|TRBJ1-2|few
TGTGCCAGCAGCTTAGGGAGCTATGGCTACACCTTC
CASSLGSYGYTF
>TRBV11-2|TRBD1|TRBJ2-7|few
TGTGCCAGCAGCTTAACCTTCGGGACAGGGATCTACGAGCAGTACTTC
CASSLTFGTGIYEQYF